This section outlines one T cell receptor (beta chain) sequence together with its context. The CDR3 length is 13 residues. Germline V gene data show CDR1 as MDHEN and CDR2 as SYDVKM. Trimming removed 4 bases from V and 5 bases from J, with 11 bases in between. Produced via immunoSEQ multiplex PCR; TCRdb's table is partial and in-frame only. The profile shows several thousand clones, about 50% of them singletons. These data come from a study of sequential checkpoint blockade in melanoma. Turning to the study itself: Patients were randomized 1:1 to nivolumab-then-ipilimumab or ipilimumab-then-nivolumab first-line.

The treatment was: randomized to nivolumab then ipilimumab (arm A) or the reverse (arm B). Sorted cells were live CD3+CD8+, lacking CD19 and CD56, from PBMCs. The chain carries TRBV28 and TRBJ1-1; D uncertain. The origin of this receptor is a human donor with melanoma. The sample in question was CD8+ T cells sorted from blood (inferred from file names), obtained from a patient given nivolumab and ipilimumab in sequence. The CDR3 coding sequence is TGTGCCAGCAGTTCGTACGTCCGGACTGAAGCTTTCTTT. This encodes CASSSYVRTEAFF.